These 9 T cell receptor beta chains originate from one sample sequenced in a study of cytomegalovirus exposure and HLA in healthy donors (dated by TCRdb to about 2017). Library preparation employed the immunoSEQ multiplex PCR assay. A mixture of 60 forward primers for TCR Vbeta segments and 13 reverse primers for TCR Jbeta segments was used in the multiplex PCR. TCRdb stores this immuneACCESS table with in-frame sequences only. Part of the clones is absent; in the studies checked, under half of the shortfall reflects unresolved V genes, and no reason is known for the rest. The sample table records more than 150,000 clones; around 80% of these occur just once. Together, the top ten hold 2% to 2.5% of the sample. The sequenced sample consisted of PBMCs. The receptors were gathered from a woman in her thirties in good health and CMV-seropositive.

This clone was detected once. The chain joins TRBV28 to TRBJ2-7, with a weak D call TRBD1 (6 bases). Germline assignment: CDR1 MDHEN and CDR2 SYDVKM. This CDR3 region has 13 residues. V lost 4 bases to trimming and J lost 3 bases, with 10 bases between them. CDR3 sequence (DNA): TGTGCCAGCAGTTACAGGGATAGCTACGAGCAGTACTTC. It codes for CASSYRDSYEQYF.

The rearrangement uses TRBV5-8 and TRBJ2-3; perhaps TRBD1 as D (5 bases). V was cut by 3 bases and J by 0 bases, with 11 bases left in between. The V gene's germline CDR1 is SGHTS and CDR2 YDEGEE. The CDR3 is 15 amino acids. In nucleotides, the CDR3 is TGTGCCAGCAGCTCCCGACAGCCTAGCACAGATACGCAGTATTTT. Encoded protein: CASSSRQPSTDTQYF.

This rearrangement joins TRBV5-8 to TRBJ1-4; 10 bases agree with TRBD1. CDR3 length equals 15 residues. J gave up 7 bases and V 5 bases, and 8 bases lay outside the gene matches. Germline V gene lookup returns CDR1 SGHTS and CDR2 YDEGEE. The CDR3 here is CASRRRDRGREKLFF. CDR3 nucleotides: TGTGCCAGCAGGCGTCGAGACAGGGGGCGTGAAAAACTGTTTTTT.

The chain has TRBV9 and TRBJ1-6, with D maybe TRBD1 (6 bases). Trimming pared 2 bases from V and 5 bases from J, leaving 8 bases between. The CDR3 is made up of 14 amino acids. Germline CDR1 reads SGDLS; CDR2 reads YYNGEE. The CDR3 region has the DNA TGTGCCAGCAGCGTCCGGACAGATAATTCACCCCTCCACTTT. Protein sequence: CASSVRTDNSPLHF.

This clone was recorded only once. The chain has TRBV6-1 and TRBJ2-1; 7 bases are shared with TRBD2. Trimming took 3 bases from V and 3 from J; bases not matched to a gene: 8. The length of the CDR3 is 16 residues. Germline V lookup: CDR1 MNHNS, CDR2 SASEGT. CDR3 amino acids: CASSDPGASGYNEQFF. CDR3 nucleotides: TGTGCCAGCAGTGATCCTGGGGCTAGCGGCTACAATGAGCAGTTCTTC.

V usage is TRBV19 and J usage is TRBJ1-5, with a possible D match to TRBD1 (5 bases). The CDR3 spans 13 residues. Looked up from germline, CDR1 is LNHDA and CDR2 is SQIVND (reference sequence). V was trimmed by 3 bases and J by 11 bases, leaving 14 bases between them. The CDR3 sequence is CASSISSDISQHF. CDR3 nucleotide sequence: TGTGCCAGTAGTATCTCGTCGGACATCTCCCAGCATTTT.

This chain joins TRBV27 and TRBJ2-7; 7 bases fit TRBD1. From germline, CDR1 is MNHEY and CDR2 SMNVEV (reference sequence). The CDR3 extends over 18 amino acids. Unmatched junction bases numbered 18, after V lost 5 bases and J lost 2 bases. The CDR3: CASSPRTGRGPGTYEQYF. The CDR3 DNA follows: TGTGCCAGCAGTCCGCGGACAGGTCGGGGTCCGGGGACCTACGAGCAGTACTTC.

The rearrangement uses TRBV18 and TRBJ2-4, with 7 bases that match TRBD1. The germline gives CDR1 KGHSH, CDR2 LQKENI. V lost 5 bases and J lost 6; bases outside the gene matches: 7. There are 14 residues in the CDR3. The CDR3 DNA reads as TGTGCCAGCTCATCCACACAGGGGTCAAACATTCAGTACTTC. Its protein is CASSSTQGSNIQYF.

V gene TRBV28 combines with J gene TRBJ2-3, with D unresolved. The CDR3 extends over 14 amino acids. Germline-derived CDR1 and CDR2 are MDHEN and SYDVKM. V shed 1 base and J shed 2 bases, with 7 bases lying between them. Here the CDR3 DNA reads TGTGCCAGCAGTTTATATTCCATCACAGATACGCAGTATTTT. This encodes CASSLYSITDTQYF.